The 26 T cell receptor beta chains below were found in one sample sequenced in a study of molecular identifiers for immune sequencing clone quantification. TCRdb reprocessed the PCR reads via MiXCR and lists one record per CDR3 protein. This sample yields under 600,000 distinct CDR3 sequences, of which about 21% are seen a single time; 0.84% belongs to the top ten. Specimen: naive CD8+ T cells from blood, with Jurkat cell RNA spiked in. Noted subset: FACS-sorted CD8+CD4-CCR7+CD45RA+ naive T cells. These receptors were collected from a human donor in good health. Some libraries in this study had Jurkat cell RNA spiked in.

V usage is TRBV4-1 and J usage is TRBJ2-2; possibly TRBD1 or TRBD2 for D (5 bases each). CDR1 is MGHRA, CDR2 YSYEKL, per germline. Trimming removed 4 bases from V and 11 bases from J, with 14 bases in between. CDR3 length: 13 residues. CDR3 in amino acids: CASSRAGTGELFF. As DNA, the CDR3 is TGCGCCAGCAGCCGCGCCGGGACGGGTGAGCTGTTTTTT.

Comment on this clonotype: With a much larger clone just one base away, this may be a read error. The chain couples TRBV6-1 to TRBJ1-1, with D unclear. This CDR3 is built from 15 residues. The germline V gene encodes CDR1 MNHNS and CDR2 SASEGT. The CDR3 spells CACRPQWAMNTEAFF. DNA for the CDR3: TGTGCCTGCAGACCACAATGGGCTATGAACACTGAAGCTTTCTTT.

This clonotype was counted only a few times. The rearrangement joins TRBV27 to TRBJ1-2; D perhaps matches TRBD1 (6 bases). The CDR3 runs 15 residues. Trimming left V 5 bases short and J 4 bases short, with 17 bases between. Germline V CDR1 and CDR2: MNHEY, SMNVEV (reference sequence). Written as DNA, the CDR3 is TGTGCCAGCAGTCCCGGGGGGGGCGCGGGCTATGGCTACACCTTC. This gives the protein CASSPGGGAGYGYTF.

The rearrangement links TRBV4-1 to TRBJ2-1; D is unclear. Trimming cost V 0 bases and J 0 bases, with 9 bases left between them. CDR1 MGHRA and CDR2 YSYEKL come from the germline V gene. The length of the CDR3 is 16 residues. The CDR3 loop reads CASSQDPLGSYNEQFF. The CDR3 nucleotides are TGCGCCAGCAGCCAAGATCCATTGGGCTCCTACAATGAGCAGTTCTTC.

The chain employs TRBV19 and TRBJ1-5; possible D gene TRBD1, 5 bases. The CDR3 totals 15 residues. V was cut by 5 bases and J by 0 bases, with 11 bases left in between. The germline V gene encodes CDR1 LNHDA and CDR2 SQIVND (reference sequence). The CDR3 region is CASSWDLGSNQPQHF. CDR3 sequence (DNA): TGTGCCAGTAGTTGGGACCTGGGTAGCAATCAGCCCCAGCATTTT.

In its sample, this clonotype was seen many times. The chain recombines TRBV4-3 with TRBJ2-7, with TRBD1 matching over 9 bases. The CDR3 runs to 14 residues. With 4 bases clipped from V and 4 bases from J, the junction kept 5 bases outside the gene matches. Germline V gives CDR1 LGHNA, CDR2 YSLEER. This CDR3 is CASSRGTGSYEQYF. CDR3 in DNA: TGCGCCAGCAGCCGTGGGACAGGGTCGTACGAGCAGTACTTC.

This clonotype has at least ten counts. This sequence joins TRBV12-5 and TRBJ1-1; no definite D call. The CDR3 runs to 13 residues. CDR1 is LGHNT, CDR2 FRNRAP, per germline. V dropped 2 bases and J dropped 1 base, with 5 bases sitting between them. CDR3: CASGLQENTEAFF. DNA of the CDR3: TGTGCTAGTGGTTTGCAAGAGAACACTGAAGCTTTCTTT.

With regard to this clonotype: This may stem from a read error, because a much larger clone lies one nucleotide away. V gene TRBV27 combines with J gene TRBJ1-4; D gene unclear. Germline lookup yields CDR1 MNHEY and CDR2 SMNVEV (reference sequence). This CDR3 has 14 residues. The CDR3 DNA is TGTGCCAGCAGTATTACGGGAAATAATGAAAGACTGTTTTTT. Protein: CASSITGNNERLFF.

Notes on this clonotype: A much more abundant neighbour one base away suggests this may be a read error. V and J are TRBV20-1 and TRBJ1-1; D uncertain. CDR3 length: 11 amino acids. The germline V gene has CDR1 DFQATT and CDR2 SNEGSKA (reference sequence). In DNA form, the CDR3 reads TGCAGTGCTAGTCGGGGAGCTGAAGCTCTCTTT. It codes for CSASRGAEALF.

This clonotype has a count of ten or more. V and J are TRBV6-5 and TRBJ2-1; no definite D call. V was cut by 0 bases and J by 7 bases, with 10 bases left in between. This CDR3 region has 14 residues. Per germline, CDR1 MNHEY and CDR2 SVGAGI. CDR3 DNA: TGTGCCAGCAGTTACTCTGGGCCAGAGAATGAGCAGTTCTTC. The encoded protein is CASSYSGPENEQFF.

This clonotype was observed at least ten times. The chain carries TRBV2 and TRBJ1-3, with unresolved D. Germline V gene data show CDR1 as SNHLY and CDR2 as FYNNEI. The CDR3 has 14 residues. V was pared by 7 bases and J by 1 base, with 11 bases between. The CDR3 DNA reads as TGTGCCAGCACGGCAGGCGTTTCTGGAAACACCATATATTTT. Translation gives CASTAGVSGNTIYF.

In this sample, this clonotype turned up many times. The chain joins TRBV20-1 to TRBJ2-6, with unresolved D. V shed 2 bases and J shed 1 base, with 12 bases lying between them. Per the germline V gene, CDR1 is DFQATT and CDR2 is SNEGSKA (reference sequence). The CDR3 has 16 residues. DNA for the CDR3: TGCAGTGCTAGAACTAAAGGGTATTCTGGGGCCAACGTCCTGACTTTC. This codes for CSARTKGYSGANVLTF.

In this sample, this clonotype turned up many times. The CDR3 is CASSLAVGGATDTQYF. The CDR3 bases are TGCGCCAGCAGCTTAGCGGTGGGGGGGGCCACAGATACGCAGTATTTT. The rearrangement joins TRBV5-1 to TRBJ2-3; a weak D match, TRBD2 (7 bases). The CDR3 is 16 amino acids. V shed 2 bases and J shed 2 bases, with 15 bases lying between them. Germline V gene data show CDR1 as SGHRS and CDR2 as YFSETQ.

In this sample, this clonotype turned up a few times. The rearrangement joins TRBV4-2 to TRBJ1-1, with D maybe TRBD1 (6 bases). The germline CDR1 and CDR2 sequences are LGHNA and YNFKEQ. The CDR3 has 11 residues. Trimming pared 3 bases from V and 11 bases from J, leaving 10 bases between. The CDR3 coding sequence is TGTGCCAGCAGCCAGCAGGGGTGGGCTTTCTTT. Translated, it gives CASSQQGWAFF.

A note on this clonotype: The junction differs from germline at one of its ends, possibly a read error. This rearrangement joins TRBV6-2 or TRBV6-3 to TRBJ1-2; 8 bases are a match to TRBD1. Per the germline V gene, CDR1 is MNHEY and CDR2 is SVGEGT. The CDR3 contains 15 residues. The CDR3 sequence: CASTATGELYYGYTF. CDR3 sequence (DNA): TGTGCCAGTACCGCGACAGGGGAACTTTACTACGGCTACACCTTC.

This clonotype was counted ten times or more. The chain combines TRBV27 with TRBJ2-3, with 7 bases aligning to TRBD2. Trimming at V came to 8 bases and at J to 5 bases, leaving 10 bases not matched to a gene. This CDR3 is 14 amino acids long. Germline loops: CDR1 MNHEY, CDR2 SMNVEV (reference sequence). The CDR3 spells CASEVRRGLDTQYF. In DNA, the CDR3 is TGTGCCAGCGAGGTGCGGCGGGGGTTAGATACGCAGTATTTT.

A remark on this clonotype: A read error may be the cause here, since a much bigger clone is one base away. V gene TRBV4-1 combines with J gene TRBJ1-1, with TRBD1 matching 10 bases. CDR1 and CDR2 from the germline V gene are MGHRA and YSYEKL. This CDR3 has 18 amino acids. Trimming at V came to 1 base and at J to 3 bases, leaving 11 bases not matched to a gene. The CDR3 DNA sequence: TGCGCCAGCAGCCAAGGCTCCCCGGGGACAGGGGCGGACACTGAAGCTTTCTTT. It specifies CASSQGSPGTGADTEAFF.

This chain links TRBV4-3 with TRBJ2-3, with 8 positions matching TRBD1. There are 16 residues in the CDR3. The germline V gene encodes CDR1 LGHNA and CDR2 YSLEER. V gave up 3 bases and J gave up 4 bases; unmatched junction bases: 9. The CDR3 loop is CASSQNAGGSPDTQYF. The CDR3 DNA is TGCGCCAGCAGCCAGAATGCAGGGGGCAGCCCAGATACGCAGTATTTT.

The chain couples TRBV9 to TRBJ2-3; D might be TRBD2 (5 bases). Trimming took off 5 bases at V and 2 bases at J, with 15 bases between the two ends. The CDR3 length is 15 residues. Germline V CDR1 and CDR2: SGDLS, YYNGEE. In DNA, the CDR3 is TGTGCCAGCAGTGCCCATGTAGCGAACACAGATACGCAGTATTTT. This encodes CASSAHVANTDTQYF.

The chain links TRBV27 to TRBJ2-5, with 7 bases that match TRBD2. The V segment lost 5 bases and the J segment 0 bases; nucleotides outside the gene matches: 9. CDR1 is MNHEY and CDR2 is SMNVEV in the germline V gene (reference sequence). CDR3 size: 16 residues. The CDR3 DNA is TGTGCCAGCAGTCCGCTAGCGGCCACGTACCAAGAGACCCAGTACTTC. Translation gives CASSPLAATYQETQYF.

The sample holds many counts of this clonotype. The chain recombines TRBV5-6 with TRBJ2-2, with D tentatively TRBD1 (5 bases). V dropped 6 bases and J dropped 1 base, with 13 bases sitting between them. Per the germline V gene, CDR1 is SGHDT and CDR2 is YYEEEE. This CDR3 contains 15 residues. The chain's CDR3 is CASIARQGNTGELFF. The CDR3 coding sequence is TGTGCCAGCATTGCCCGGCAGGGGAACACCGGGGAGCTGTTTTTT.

J is TRBJ2-1 and V is TRBV27, with 8 bases lining up with TRBD2. V was pared by 4 bases and J by 8 bases, with 7 bases of the junction left unmatched. Germline-derived CDR1 and CDR2 are MNHEY and SMNVEV (reference sequence). This CDR3 is built from 14 residues. In DNA, the CDR3 is TGTGCCAGCAGTTCGGGACTAGAGGTGCATGAGCAGTTCTTC. Its translation is CASSSGLEVHEQFF.

This clonotype turned up a few times. The chain employs TRBV20-1 and TRBJ2-7; TRBD2 matches at 9 bases. The J segment lost 1 base and the V segment lost 3 bases, leaving 13 bases of the junction unmatched. The CDR3 covers 17 residues. The V gene's germline CDR1 is DFQATT and CDR2 SNEGSKA (reference sequence). This chain's CDR3 is CSASLWLAGLGSYEQYF. The CDR3 DNA is TGCAGTGCTAGTTTGTGGCTAGCGGGATTGGGGTCCTACGAGCAGTACTTC.

Concerning this clonotype: A much larger clonotype is one base distant, so this may be a read error. The chain couples TRBV12-3 or TRBV12-4 to TRBJ1-5; no clear D gene. The CDR3 is 13 residues long. The V end was cut by 3 bases, the J end by 6 bases, with 9 bases between. This CDR3 is CASSFPILQPQHF. The CDR3 DNA is TGTGCCAGCAGTTTCCCCATCCTTCAGCCCCAGCATTTT.

Notes on this clonotype: Sequence at one end of the junction differs from germline and may be a read error. J is TRBJ1-1 and V is TRBV5-1, with 9 bases identical to TRBD1. Germline lookup yields CDR1 SGHRS and CDR2 YFSETQ. The CDR3 totals 14 residues. The CDR3 here is CASSVRQGDTDAFF. Here the CDR3 DNA reads TGCGCCAGCAGCGTACGACAGGGGGATACTGATGCTTTCTTT.

V and J are TRBV9 and TRBJ2-2; 14 bases line up with TRBD2. The trim removed 3 bases at V and 7 bases at J, leaving 8 bases unmatched. The CDR3 has 17 residues. Germline CDR1 reads SGDLS; CDR2 reads YYNGEE. The CDR3 coding sequence is TGTGCCAGCAGCGACCGACTAGCGGGGGGGCCTCTCGGGGAGCTGTTTTTT. This translates into CASSDRLAGGPLGELFF.